This TCR beta chain was obtained from a study of beta chain features in type 1 diabetes. Across the study: The study found patients and healthy donors alike in age, gender and cell yields.

The study, taken as a whole, reports: Type 1 diabetes patients had moderately but significantly shorter TCRB CDR3s in all four CD4+ subsets. Lower insertion and higher deletion counts appeared at VDJ junctions in type 1 diabetes patients.

This clone came up a few times. Its antigen is as yet unknown. The germline CDR1 and CDR2 sequences are MNHNS and SASEGT. The CDR3 contains 15 residues. V was shortened by 6 bases and J by 4 bases, with 19 bases between the two germline ends. Expressed TCRB transcripts were sequenced after all isolated RNA was converted to cDNA. The table came from immunoSEQ multiplex PCR; TCRdb's copy has only in-frame clones and leaves some out. The sample lists roughly 300,000 clones; roughly 8% were seen once. This rearrangement joins TRBV6-1 to TRBJ2-7, with D perhaps matching TRBD1 or TRBD2 (6 bases each). This clonotype originated in a woman in her late teens or twenties in good health. The sample consisted of central memory CD4+ T cells from blood. The CDR3: CASRKEEGVLYEQYF. The CDR3 DNA follows: TGTGCCAGCAGAAAAGAGGAGGGGGTTCTTTACGAGCAGTACTTC.